This T cell receptor (beta chain) stems from a study of beta chain features in type 1 diabetes. Expressed TCRB transcripts were sequenced after all isolated RNA was converted to cDNA. Around 1 million reads, on average, were obtained from stem cell-like memory T cell samples. Some clones are missing from TCRdb's copy, which holds only in-frame ones; the method was immunoSEQ multiplex PCR. This sample has tens of thousands of clones, with under 35% found just once. This CDR3 spans 14 amino acids. Germline V CDR1 and CDR2: SGHRS, YFSETQ. Between the trimmed V and J ends, which lost 4 bases and 0 bases, there was a span of 10 bases. Based on CD45RO/CCR7/CD25/CD127/CD95/CD27, CD4+ regulatory, stem cell-like memory, naive and central memory cells were sorted.

This TCR was recovered from a woman between 18 and 30 years old in good health. The chain has TRBV5-1 and TRBJ1-1, with D perhaps matching TRBD1 (5 bases). The sequenced sample was stem cell memory CD4+ T cells from blood. The CDR3 coding sequence is TGCGCCAGCAGCAGGGGCGAAATGAACACTGAAGCTTTCTTT. Translating gives CASSRGEMNTEAFF.